This T cell receptor (beta chain) appears in the sequencing data of a study of identifying expanded T cells in peripheral blood. Whole-study findings and limits: Across healthy donors, higher total template counts meant significantly greater two-week count variance. Roughly 1.1 clones differed between technical replicates, versus about 17 and 20 over time.

The CDR3 is 15 amino acids. CDR1 and CDR2 from the germline V gene are MNHEY and SMNVEV (reference sequence). The V gene lost 2 bases and the J gene lost 0 bases, with 11 bases spanning the gap. Of note for this clone: Its matching antigen is unknown.

Measured with immunoSEQ multiplex PCR; TCRdb has only the in-frame clones, and not every one. This sample has about 85,000 clones, with 88% found just once. During the collection period, no donor immune events like infections were recorded. The J gene is TRBJ2-7, the V gene TRBV27; the D gene is possibly TRBD1 (6 bases). The sequenced sample was blood. The receptor comes from a person aged 18 to 75 in good health. The CDR3 here is CASSLRQASSYEQYF. In DNA, the CDR3 is TGTGCCAGCAGTTTAAGACAGGCAAGCTCCTACGAGCAGTACTTC.